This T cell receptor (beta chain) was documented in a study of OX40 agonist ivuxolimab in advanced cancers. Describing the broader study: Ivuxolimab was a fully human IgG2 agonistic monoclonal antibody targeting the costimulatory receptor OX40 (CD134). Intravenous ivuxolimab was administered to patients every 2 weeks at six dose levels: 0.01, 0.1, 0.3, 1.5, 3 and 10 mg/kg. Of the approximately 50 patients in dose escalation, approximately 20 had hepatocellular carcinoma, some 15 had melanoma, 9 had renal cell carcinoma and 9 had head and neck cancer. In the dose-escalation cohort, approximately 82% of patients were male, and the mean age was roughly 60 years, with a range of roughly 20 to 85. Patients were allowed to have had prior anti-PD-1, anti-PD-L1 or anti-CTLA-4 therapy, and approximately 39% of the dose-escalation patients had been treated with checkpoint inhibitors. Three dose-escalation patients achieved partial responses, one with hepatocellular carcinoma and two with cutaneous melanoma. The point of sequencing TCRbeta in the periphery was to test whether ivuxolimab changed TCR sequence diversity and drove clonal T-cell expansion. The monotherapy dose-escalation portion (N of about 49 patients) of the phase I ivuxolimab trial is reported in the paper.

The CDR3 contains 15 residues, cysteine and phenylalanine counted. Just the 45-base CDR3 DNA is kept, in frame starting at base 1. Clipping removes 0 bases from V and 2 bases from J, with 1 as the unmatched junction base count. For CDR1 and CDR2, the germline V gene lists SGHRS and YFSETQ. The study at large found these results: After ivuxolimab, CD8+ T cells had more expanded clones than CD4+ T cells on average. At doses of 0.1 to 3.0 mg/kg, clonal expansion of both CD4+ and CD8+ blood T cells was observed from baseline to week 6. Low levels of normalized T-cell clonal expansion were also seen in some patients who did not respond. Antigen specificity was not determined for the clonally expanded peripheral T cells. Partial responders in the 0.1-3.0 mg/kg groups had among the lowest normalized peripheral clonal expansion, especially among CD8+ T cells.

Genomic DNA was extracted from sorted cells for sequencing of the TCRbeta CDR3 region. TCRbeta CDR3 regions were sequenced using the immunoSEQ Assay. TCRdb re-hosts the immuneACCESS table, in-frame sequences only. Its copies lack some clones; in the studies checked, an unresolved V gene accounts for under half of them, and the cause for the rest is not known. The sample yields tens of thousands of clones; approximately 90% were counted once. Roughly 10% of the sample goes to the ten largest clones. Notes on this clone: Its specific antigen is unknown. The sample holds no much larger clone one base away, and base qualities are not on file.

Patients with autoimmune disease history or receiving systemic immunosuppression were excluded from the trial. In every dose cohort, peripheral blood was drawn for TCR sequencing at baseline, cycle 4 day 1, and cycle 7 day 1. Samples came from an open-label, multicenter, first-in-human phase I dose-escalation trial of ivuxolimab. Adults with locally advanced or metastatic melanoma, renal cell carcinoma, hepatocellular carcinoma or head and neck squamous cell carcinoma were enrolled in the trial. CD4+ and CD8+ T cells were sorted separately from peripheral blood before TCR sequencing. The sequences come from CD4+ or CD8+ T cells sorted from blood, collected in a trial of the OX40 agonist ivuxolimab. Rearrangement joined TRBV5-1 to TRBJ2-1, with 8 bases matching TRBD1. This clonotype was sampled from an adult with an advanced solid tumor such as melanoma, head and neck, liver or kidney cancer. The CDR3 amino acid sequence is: CASSLGQGPYNEQFF. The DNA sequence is TGCGCCAGCAGCTTGGGACAGGGGCCCTACAATGAGCAGTTCTTC.